This T cell receptor (beta chain) derives from a study of beta chain features in type 1 diabetes. Trimming stripped 6 bases from V and 6 bases from J, with 21 bases between. Germline V CDR1 and CDR2: SNHLY, FYNNEI. The CDR3 extends over 15 amino acids. About this clone itself: As yet, its antigen is unknown.

Every bit of the isolated RNA underwent reverse transcription, so sequencing read expressed TCRB transcripts. The average read count of naive, central memory and regulatory T cell samples was some 3.8 million. Produced via immunoSEQ multiplex PCR; TCRdb's table is partial and in-frame only. The table records approximately 730,000 clones, about an eighth of them present only once. Study-wide results and caveats: Researchers report that Type 1 diabetes patients had moderately but significantly shorter TCRB CDR3s across all four CD4+ subsets. Here, the possible influence of HLA type (on TCRB rearrangement) remained unresolved.

Heparinised blood was drawn once per donor, averaging approximately 100 mL. The chain is built from TRBV2 and TRBJ2-7; D not certain. The sample taken for sequencing was naive CD4+ T cells from blood. The TCR originated in a man aged 18-30 years with type 1 diabetes. Written as DNA, the CDR3 is TGTGCCAGCAGGCCCCCAGGAGCATTAGCATCCGAGCAGTACTTC. It yields the protein CASRPPGALASEQYF.